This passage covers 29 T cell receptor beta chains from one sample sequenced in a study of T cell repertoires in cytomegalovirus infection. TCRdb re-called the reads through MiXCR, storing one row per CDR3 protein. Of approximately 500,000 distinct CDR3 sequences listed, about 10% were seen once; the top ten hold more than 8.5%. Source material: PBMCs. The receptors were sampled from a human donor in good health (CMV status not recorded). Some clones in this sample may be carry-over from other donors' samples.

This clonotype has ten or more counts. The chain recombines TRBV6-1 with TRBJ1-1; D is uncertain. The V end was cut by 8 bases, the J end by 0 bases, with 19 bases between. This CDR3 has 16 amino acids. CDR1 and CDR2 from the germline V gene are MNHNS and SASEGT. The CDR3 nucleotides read TGTGCCAGCTCTCCTAGGCATATCCTCATGAACACTGAAGCTTTCTTT. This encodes CASSPRHILMNTEAFF.

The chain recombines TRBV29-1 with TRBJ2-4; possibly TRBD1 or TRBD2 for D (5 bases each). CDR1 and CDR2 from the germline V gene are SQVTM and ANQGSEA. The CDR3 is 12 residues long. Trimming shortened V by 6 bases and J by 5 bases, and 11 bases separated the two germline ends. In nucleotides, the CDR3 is TGCAGCGTCACGCCGGGACAAAACATTCAGTACTTC. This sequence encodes CSVTPGQNIQYF.

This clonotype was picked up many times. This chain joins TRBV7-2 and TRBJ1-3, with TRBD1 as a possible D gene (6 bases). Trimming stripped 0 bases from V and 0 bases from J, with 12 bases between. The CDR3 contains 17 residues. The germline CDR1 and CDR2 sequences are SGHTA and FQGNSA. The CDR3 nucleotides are TGTGCCAGCAGCTTAGCGCTCCGACAGGCCTCTGGAAACACCATATATTTT. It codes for CASSLALRQASGNTIYF.

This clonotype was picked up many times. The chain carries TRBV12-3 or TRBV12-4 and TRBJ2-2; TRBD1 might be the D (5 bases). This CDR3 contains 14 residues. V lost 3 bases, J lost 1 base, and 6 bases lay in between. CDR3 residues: CASSFDRNTGELFF. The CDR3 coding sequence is TGTGCCAGCAGTTTTGACAGGAACACCGGGGAGCTGTTTTTT.

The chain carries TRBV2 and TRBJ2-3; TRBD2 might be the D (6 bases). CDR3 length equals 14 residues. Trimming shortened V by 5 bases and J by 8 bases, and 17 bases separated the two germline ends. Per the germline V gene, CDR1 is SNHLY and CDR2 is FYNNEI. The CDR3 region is CASSFRTGTLTQYF. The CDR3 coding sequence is TGTGCCAGCAGTTTTCGAACCGGGACTCTTACGCAGTATTTT.

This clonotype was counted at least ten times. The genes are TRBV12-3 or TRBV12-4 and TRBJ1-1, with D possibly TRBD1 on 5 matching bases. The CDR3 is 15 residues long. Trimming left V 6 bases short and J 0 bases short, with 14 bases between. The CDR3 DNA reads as TGTGCCAGCAGGAGGACCCCGGGGCTGAACACTGAAGCTTTCTTT. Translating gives CASRRTPGLNTEAFF.

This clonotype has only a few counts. DNA for the CDR3: TGTGCCAGCAGGGATCAGTCGTCGACAGGGAAGTATGAGCAGTTCTTC. Translation: CASRDQSSTGKYEQFF. The chain employs TRBV2 and TRBJ2-1; 7 bases match TRBD1. Germline lookup yields CDR1 SNHLY and CDR2 FYNNEI. V shed 6 bases, J shed 8 bases, and the junction held 16 bases outside the gene matches. The CDR3 spans 16 residues. The full variable domain, with the rest looked up from reference TRBV2 and TRBJ2-1, is EPEVTQTPSHQVTQMGQEVILRCVPISNHLYFYWYRQILGQKVEFLVSFYNNEISEKSEIFDDQFSVERPDGSNFTLKIRSTKLEDSAMYFCASRDQSSTGKYEQFFGPGTRLTVL.

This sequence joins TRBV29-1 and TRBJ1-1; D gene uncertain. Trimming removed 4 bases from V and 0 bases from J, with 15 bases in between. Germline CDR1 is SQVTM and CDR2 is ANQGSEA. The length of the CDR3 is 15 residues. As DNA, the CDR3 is TGCAGCGTTGCTCTTCGGCTAAACATGAACACTGAAGCTTTCTTT. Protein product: CSVALRLNMNTEAFF. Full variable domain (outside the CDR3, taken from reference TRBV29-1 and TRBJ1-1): SAVISQKPSRDICQRGTSLTIQCQVDSQVTMMFWYRQQPGQSLTLIATANQGSEATYESGFVIDKFPISRPNLTFSTLTVSNMSPEDSSIYLCSVALRLNMNTEAFFGQGTRLTVV.

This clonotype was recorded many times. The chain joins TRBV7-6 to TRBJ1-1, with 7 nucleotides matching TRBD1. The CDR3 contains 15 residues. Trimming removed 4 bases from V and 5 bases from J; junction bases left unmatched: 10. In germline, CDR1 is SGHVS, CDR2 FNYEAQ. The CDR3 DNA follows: TGTGCCAGCAGCTCCCAGGGGGGACTGAGGACTGAAGCTTTCTTT. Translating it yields CASSSQGGLRTEAFF.

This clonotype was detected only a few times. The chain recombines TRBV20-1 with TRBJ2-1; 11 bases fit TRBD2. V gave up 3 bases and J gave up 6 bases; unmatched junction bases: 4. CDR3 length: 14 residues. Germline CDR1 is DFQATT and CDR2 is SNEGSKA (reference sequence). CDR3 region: CSASPSGGLNEQFF. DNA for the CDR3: TGCAGTGCTAGTCCTAGCGGGGGGCTCAATGAGCAGTTCTTC.

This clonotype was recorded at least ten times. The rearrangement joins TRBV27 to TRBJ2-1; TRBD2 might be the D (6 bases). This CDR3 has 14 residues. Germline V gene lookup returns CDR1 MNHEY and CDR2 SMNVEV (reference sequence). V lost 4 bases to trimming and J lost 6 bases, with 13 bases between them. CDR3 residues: CASSSSGLGNEQFF. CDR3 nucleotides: TGTGCCAGCAGTTCATCGGGACTCGGCAATGAGCAGTTCTTC.

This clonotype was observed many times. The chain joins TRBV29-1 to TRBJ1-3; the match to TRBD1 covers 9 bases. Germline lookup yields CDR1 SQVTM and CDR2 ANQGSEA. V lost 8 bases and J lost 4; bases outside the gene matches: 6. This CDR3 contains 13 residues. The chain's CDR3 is CSYGTGPGNTIYF. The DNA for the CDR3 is TGCAGCTACGGGACAGGGCCGGGAAACACCATATATTTT.

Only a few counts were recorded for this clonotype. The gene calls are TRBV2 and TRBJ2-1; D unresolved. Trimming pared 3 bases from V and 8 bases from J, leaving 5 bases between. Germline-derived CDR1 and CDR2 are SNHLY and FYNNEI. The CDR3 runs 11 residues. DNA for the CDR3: TGTGCCAGCAGTGATTTTGATGAGCAGTTCTTC. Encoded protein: CASSDFDEQFF.

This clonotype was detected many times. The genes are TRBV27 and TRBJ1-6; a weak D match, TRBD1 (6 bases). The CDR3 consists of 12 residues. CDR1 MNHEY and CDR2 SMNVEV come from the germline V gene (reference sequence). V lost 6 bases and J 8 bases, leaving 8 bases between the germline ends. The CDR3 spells CASRTGYSPLHF. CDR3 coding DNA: TGTGCCAGCAGAACAGGGTATTCACCCCTCCACTTT.

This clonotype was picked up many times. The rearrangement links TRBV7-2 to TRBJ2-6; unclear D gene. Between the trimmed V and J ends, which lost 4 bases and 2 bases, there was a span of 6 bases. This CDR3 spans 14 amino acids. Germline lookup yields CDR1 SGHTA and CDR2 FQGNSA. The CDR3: CASSSRAGANVLTF. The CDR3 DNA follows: TGTGCCAGCAGCTCCCGGGCTGGGGCCAACGTCCTGACTTTC.

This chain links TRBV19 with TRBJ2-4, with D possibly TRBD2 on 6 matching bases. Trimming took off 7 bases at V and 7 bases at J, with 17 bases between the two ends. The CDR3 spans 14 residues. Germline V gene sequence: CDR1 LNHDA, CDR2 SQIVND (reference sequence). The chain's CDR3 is CASTLATGENIQYF. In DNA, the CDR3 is TGTGCCAGTACCCTTGCGACGGGGGAGAACATTCAGTACTTC.

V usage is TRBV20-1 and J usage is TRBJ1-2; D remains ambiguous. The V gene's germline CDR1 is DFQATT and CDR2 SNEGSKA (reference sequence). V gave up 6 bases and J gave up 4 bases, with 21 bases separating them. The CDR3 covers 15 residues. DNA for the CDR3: TGCAGTGCCCCGGCGGATGCGGGCTTAAGCTATGGCTACACCTTC. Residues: CSAPADAGLSYGYTF.

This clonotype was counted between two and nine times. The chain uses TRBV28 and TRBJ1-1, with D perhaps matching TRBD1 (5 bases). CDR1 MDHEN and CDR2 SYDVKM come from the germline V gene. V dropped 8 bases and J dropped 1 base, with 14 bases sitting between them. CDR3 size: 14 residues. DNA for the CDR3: TGTGCCAGCCCGAAGGGGCAGGGGAACACTGAAGCTTTCTTT. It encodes CASPKGQGNTEAFF.

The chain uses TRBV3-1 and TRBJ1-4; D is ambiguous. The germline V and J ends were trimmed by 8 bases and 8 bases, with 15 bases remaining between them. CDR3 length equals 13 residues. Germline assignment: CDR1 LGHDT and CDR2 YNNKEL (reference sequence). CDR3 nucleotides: TGTGCCAGCCAAGGGAGAATGGAGGAAAAACTGTTTTTT. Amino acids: CASQGRMEEKLFF.

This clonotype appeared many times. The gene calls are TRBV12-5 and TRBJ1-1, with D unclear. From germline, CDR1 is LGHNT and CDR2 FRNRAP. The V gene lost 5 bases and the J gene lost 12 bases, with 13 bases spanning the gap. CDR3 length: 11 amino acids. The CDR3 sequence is CASGIGPRPFF. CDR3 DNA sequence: TGTGCTAGTGGTATCGGACCGCGGCCTTTCTTT.

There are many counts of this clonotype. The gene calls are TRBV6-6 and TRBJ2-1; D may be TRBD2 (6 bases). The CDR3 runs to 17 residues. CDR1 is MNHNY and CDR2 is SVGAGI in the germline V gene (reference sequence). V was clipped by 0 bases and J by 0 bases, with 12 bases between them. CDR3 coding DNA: TGTGCCAGCAGTTACTCACCTCGGGGGAGCTCCTACAATGAGCAGTTCTTC. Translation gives CASSYSPRGSSYNEQFF.

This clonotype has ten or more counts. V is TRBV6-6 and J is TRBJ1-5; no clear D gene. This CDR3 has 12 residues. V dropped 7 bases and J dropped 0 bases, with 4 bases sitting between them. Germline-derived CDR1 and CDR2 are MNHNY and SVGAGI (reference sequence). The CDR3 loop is CASTNSNQPQHF. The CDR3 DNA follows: TGTGCCAGCACCAATAGCAATCAGCCCCAGCATTTT.

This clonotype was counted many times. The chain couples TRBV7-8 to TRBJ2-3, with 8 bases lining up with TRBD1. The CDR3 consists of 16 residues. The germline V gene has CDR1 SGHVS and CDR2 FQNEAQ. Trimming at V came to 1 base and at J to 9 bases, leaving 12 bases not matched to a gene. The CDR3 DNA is TGTGCCAGCAGCTTAGGTGGGACAGGTCAACTGGGAACGCAGTATTTT. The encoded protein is CASSLGGTGQLGTQYF.

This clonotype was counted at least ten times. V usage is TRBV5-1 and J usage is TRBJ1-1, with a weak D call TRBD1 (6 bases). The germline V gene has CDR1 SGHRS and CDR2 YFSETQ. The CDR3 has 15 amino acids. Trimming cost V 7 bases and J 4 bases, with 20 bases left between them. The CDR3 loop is CASSLTGGLSTEAFF. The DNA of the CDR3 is TGCGCCAGCTCCCTGACGGGGGGCCTTAGCACTGAAGCTTTCTTT.

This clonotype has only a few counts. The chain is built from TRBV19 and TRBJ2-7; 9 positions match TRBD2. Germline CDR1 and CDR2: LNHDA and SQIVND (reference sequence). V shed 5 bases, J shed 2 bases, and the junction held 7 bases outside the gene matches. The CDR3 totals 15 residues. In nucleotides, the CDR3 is TGTGCCAGTAGTCTTAGCGGGAGTCCCCCCTACGAGCAGTACTTC. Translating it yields CASSLSGSPPYEQYF.

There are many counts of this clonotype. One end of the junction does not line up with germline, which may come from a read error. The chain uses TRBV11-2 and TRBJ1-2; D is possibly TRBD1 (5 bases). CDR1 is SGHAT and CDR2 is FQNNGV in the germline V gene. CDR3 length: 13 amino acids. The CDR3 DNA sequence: TGTGCCAGCAGCTTCCAGGGTAACGATGGCTACACCTTC. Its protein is CASSFQGNDGYTF.

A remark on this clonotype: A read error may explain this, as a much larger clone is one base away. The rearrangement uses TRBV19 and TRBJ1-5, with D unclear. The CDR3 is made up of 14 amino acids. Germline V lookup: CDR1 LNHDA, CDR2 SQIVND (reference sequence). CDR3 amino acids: CASSIGGFNRPQHF. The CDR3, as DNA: TGTGCCAGTAGTATAGGCGGGTTCAATCGGCCCCAGCATTTT.

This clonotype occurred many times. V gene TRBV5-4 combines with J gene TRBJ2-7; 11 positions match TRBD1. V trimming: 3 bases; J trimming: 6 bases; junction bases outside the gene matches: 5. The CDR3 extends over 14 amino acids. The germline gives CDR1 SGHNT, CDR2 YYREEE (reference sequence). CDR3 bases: TGTGCCAGCAGCTGGGGACAGGGGGACCTCGAGCAGTACTTC. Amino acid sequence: CASSWGQGDLEQYF.

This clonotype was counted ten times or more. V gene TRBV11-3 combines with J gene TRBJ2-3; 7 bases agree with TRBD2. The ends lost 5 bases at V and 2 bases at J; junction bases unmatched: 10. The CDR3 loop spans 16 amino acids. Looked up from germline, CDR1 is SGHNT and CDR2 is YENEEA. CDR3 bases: TGTGCCAGCAGCCCGGGGAGGGGACCTTTCACAGATACGCAGTATTTT. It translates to CASSPGRGPFTDTQYF.